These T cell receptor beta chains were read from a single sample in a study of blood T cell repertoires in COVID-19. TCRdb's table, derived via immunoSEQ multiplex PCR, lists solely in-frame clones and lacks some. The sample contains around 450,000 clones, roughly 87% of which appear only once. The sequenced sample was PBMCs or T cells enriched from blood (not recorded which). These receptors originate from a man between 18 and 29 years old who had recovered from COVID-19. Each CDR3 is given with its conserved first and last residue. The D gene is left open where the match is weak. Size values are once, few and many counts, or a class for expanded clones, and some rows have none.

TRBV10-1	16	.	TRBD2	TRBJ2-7	TGCGCCAGCAGGCTCATGCTAGCGGTTAACTCCTACGAGCAGTACTTC	CASRLMLAVNSYEQYF
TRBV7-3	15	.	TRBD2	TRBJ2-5	TGTGCCAGCAGCCCGACCGGACTAGCGGGTGAGACCCAGTACTTC	CASSPTGLAGETQYF
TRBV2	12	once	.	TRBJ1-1	TGTGCCAGCGACCAGGGTCCCACTGAAGCTTTCTTT	CASDQGPTEAFF
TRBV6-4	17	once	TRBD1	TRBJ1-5	TGTGCCAGCAGTGACCAACGGACAGGAGGTGGCAATCAGCCCCAGCATTTT	CASSDQRTGGGNQPQHF
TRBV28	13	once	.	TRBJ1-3	TGTGCCAGCTACTACGACGCTCAAGGCACCATATATTTT	CASYYDAQGTIYF
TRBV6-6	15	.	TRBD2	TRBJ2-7	TGTGCCAGCAGTTATGGCGGGGGGACCAACTACGAGCAGTACTTC	CASSYGGGTNYEQYF
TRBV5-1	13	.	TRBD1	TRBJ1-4	TGCGCCAGCAGCGGACAGGGCGGTGAAAAACTGTTTTTT	CASSGQGGEKLFF
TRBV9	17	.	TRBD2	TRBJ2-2	TGTGCCAGCGGCGAGACTAGCGGGGGCGAAAACACCGGGGAGCTGTTTTTT	CASGETSGGENTGELFF
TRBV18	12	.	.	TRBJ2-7	TGTGCCAGCTCACCAAATCTATACGAGCAGTACTTC	CASSPNLYEQYF
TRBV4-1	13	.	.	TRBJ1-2	TGCGCCAGCAGCCAAGAGTATGGGGAGGGCTACACCTTC	CASSQEYGEGYTF
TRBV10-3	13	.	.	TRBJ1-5	TGTGCCATCTCTACAGGGTACGATCAGCCCCAGCATTTT	CAISTGYDQPQHF
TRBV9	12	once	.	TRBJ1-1	TGTGCCAGCAAACGAGAGAACACTGAAGCTTTCTTT	CASKRENTEAFF
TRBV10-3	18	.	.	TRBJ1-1	TGTGCCATCAGTGAGGGGAGCGGGACGCGAGGCTTGAACACTGAAGCTTTCTTT	CAISEGSGTRGLNTEAFF
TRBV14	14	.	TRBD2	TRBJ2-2	TGTGCCAGCAGCCCGGGACTAGTGGCCGGGGAGCTGTTTTTT	CASSPGLVAGELFF
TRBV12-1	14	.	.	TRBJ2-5	TGTGCCAGCAGCTTCGGCGGGCAACGAGAGACCCAGTACTTC	CASSFGGQRETQYF
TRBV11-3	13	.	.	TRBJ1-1	TGTGCCAGCAGGGGGGGAGAGAACACTGAAGCTTTCTTT	CASRGGENTEAFF
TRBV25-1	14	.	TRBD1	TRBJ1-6	TGTGCCAGCAGTGACGTGGGACAGTTTTCACCCCTCCACTTT	CASSDVGQFSPLHF
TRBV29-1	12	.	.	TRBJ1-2	TGCAGCGTTGGACAGTTATCCTATGGCTACACCTTC	CSVGQLSYGYTF
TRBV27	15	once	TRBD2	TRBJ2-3	TGTGCCAGCAGTTTACTAGCGGGGCCCGCAGATACGCAGTATTTT	CASSLLAGPADTQYF
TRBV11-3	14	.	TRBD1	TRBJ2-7	TGTGCCAGCAGCCAAACGTCGACAGGGACCGAGCAGTACTTC	CASSQTSTGTEQYF
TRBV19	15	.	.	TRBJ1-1	TGTGCCAGTAGTACGCCAGGGTTTGATAGGACTGAAGCTTTCTTT	CASSTPGFDRTEAFF
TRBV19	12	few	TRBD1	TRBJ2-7	TGTGCCACCCGGGACAGCTCCTACGAGCAGTACTTC	CATRDSSYEQYF
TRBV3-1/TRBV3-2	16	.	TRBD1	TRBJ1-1	TGTGCCAGCAGCCAACTGTACGGGACAGGGGGCACTGAAGCTTTCTTT	CASSQLYGTGGTEAFF